A selection of T cell receptor beta chains follows, all from one sample in a study of blood T cell repertoires in COVID-19. Data came from immunoSEQ multiplex PCR; TCRdb stores just in-frame clones and leaves some out. The sample records about 310,000 clones, 87% being singletons. Specimen: peripheral blood. Receptors originate from a man over 45 with active or convalescent COVID-19. Each CDR3 is given without its conserved first and last residue. Fields, in order: CDR3 protein, J gene, V gene.

ASSMQSTGEVFRF,TRBJ1-4,TRBV19
ASRRTGDGNTIY,TRBJ1-3,TRBV7-2
ASRPGTSGGKETQY,TRBJ2-5,TRBV4-2
ASSQRLRQGDLGNTIY,TRBJ1-3,TRBV4-2
ASRPPGTEAF,TRBJ1-1,TRBV6-5
SALGGNTDTQY,TRBJ2-3,TRBV29-1
AVGQGANEKLF,TRBJ1-4,TRBV28
ASSLRDREGDEQF,TRBJ2-1,TRBV7-9
ASSLGQDYGYT,TRBJ1-2,TRBV12-3/TRBV12-4
ASSVAENTEAF,TRBJ1-1,TRBV2
SAPYGLRTEAF,TRBJ1-1,TRBV29-1
SVSVSGQGAGNTIY,TRBJ1-3,TRBV29-1
ASSAPGEYDEKLF,TRBJ1-4,TRBV19
ASSFWENSPLH,TRBJ1-6,TRBV7-2
ASSLTGLRGNTIY,TRBJ1-3,TRBV5-1
ASTTWLDNEQF,TRBJ2-1,TRBV2
ASSDYRDRGRNEQF,TRBJ2-1,TRBV7-9
ASSQEGGRVGTQY,TRBJ2-3,TRBV4-3
ASSAGAITLYEQY,TRBJ2-7,TRBV2
ASSLGQGVGNEQF,TRBJ2-1,TRBV11-3
ASSQGDTLTYGYT,TRBJ1-2,TRBV4-2
ASSPTLHSNYGYT,TRBJ1-2,TRBV27
ASSLAFGGPRDQPQH,TRBJ1-5,TRBV5-8
ASSLRGTGEANVLT,TRBJ2-6,TRBV7-9
ASSGGQGKGNTIY,TRBJ1-3,TRBV21-1
ASSLGQDTGELF,TRBJ2-2,TRBV5-1
AIASVQYPNEQF,TRBJ2-1,TRBV10-3
ASSLGLSQPQH,TRBJ1-5,TRBV5-6
AIRTDSYEQY,TRBJ2-7,TRBV10-3
ASSPLGGISGSAF,TRBJ1-1,TRBV19
ASSTETGGGSYGYT,TRBJ1-2,TRBV19
ASSQDVRGIRPQH,TRBJ1-5,TRBV4-3
ASSQVTGGNNSPLH,TRBJ1-6,TRBV3-1/TRBV3-2
ASSYSHRGMY,TRBJ2-7,TRBV6-2/TRBV6-3
ASSFVAGGGVNEQF,TRBJ2-1,TRBV7-8
ASSQDTGAYEQY,TRBJ2-7,TRBV4-3
AIPTGLAYGYT,TRBJ1-2,TRBV11-2
ASRITGTGDEKLF,TRBJ1-4,TRBV2
ASSDPGLAGVMSETQY,TRBJ2-5,TRBV2
ATSDRGREKLF,TRBJ1-4,TRBV5-6
ASSDVAGQNSPLH,TRBJ1-6,TRBV6-1
ASSEVGAGANVLT,TRBJ2-6,TRBV25-1
ASSLRVGLAGGPGQETQY,TRBJ2-5,TRBV28
ASSAPPGQLREKLF,TRBJ1-4,TRBV28
MTVKGSGNTIY,TRBJ1-3,TRBV7-9
ASSLRAGQGYTGELF,TRBJ2-2,TRBV27
ASSPPGRGAPFYT,TRBJ1-2,TRBV18
ASSPDRYQPQH,TRBJ1-5,TRBV27
ATSDRGRGASEAF,TRBJ1-1,TRBV24-1
ASSLNREDNEQF,TRBJ2-1,TRBV7-2
ASSSGRDSNQPQH,TRBJ1-5,TRBV6-6
ASSRAGTGASQPQH,TRBJ1-5,TRBV18
ASSLDPAGKETQY,TRBJ2-5,TRBV5-4
ASSVGIQGADTQY,TRBJ2-3,TRBV9
ASSERDKPYEQY,TRBJ2-7,TRBV6-6